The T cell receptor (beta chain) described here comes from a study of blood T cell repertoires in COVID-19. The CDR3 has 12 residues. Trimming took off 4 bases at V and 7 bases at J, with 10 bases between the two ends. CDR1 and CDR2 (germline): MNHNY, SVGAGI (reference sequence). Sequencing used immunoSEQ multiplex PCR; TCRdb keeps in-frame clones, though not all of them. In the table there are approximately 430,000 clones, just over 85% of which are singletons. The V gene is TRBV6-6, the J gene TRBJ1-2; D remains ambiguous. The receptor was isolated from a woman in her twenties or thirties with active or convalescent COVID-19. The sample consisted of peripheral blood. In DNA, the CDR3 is TGTGCCAGCAGTTTGGAGAGTACTGGCTACACCTTC. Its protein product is CASSLESTGYTF.